Shown below are 21 T cell receptor beta chains from a single sample sequenced in a study of CD4 and CD8 cells across lung adenocarcinoma regions. Each CDR3 protein gets one entry after TCRdb re-called the PCR reads with MiXCR. The top ten hold around 20% of the sample, which has some 20,000 distinct CDR3 sequences, 45% to 55% seen once. The sample taken for sequencing was CD4+ T cells from the margin of a lung tumor. The receptors here all came from a male donor with lung adenocarcinoma. The CD4 and CD8 labels of this study may be unreliable.

The chain combines TRBV6-1 with TRBJ2-3; 8 bases match TRBD2. The J call is uncertain, as TRBJ2-7 better fits the DNA end. There are 14 residues in the CDR3. Germline values: CDR1 MNHNS, CDR2 SASEGT. The CDR3 coding sequence is TGTGCGGGCAGCGGGAGTAGAGGACCAGAGACGCAGTACTTC. Its translation is CAGSGSRGPETQYF.

The genes are TRBV11-3 and TRBJ1-2; D not resolved. The germline V gene has CDR1 SGHNT and CDR2 YENEEA. The V end lost 7 bases, the J end lost 4 bases, and 16 bases lay between the germline ends. The length of the CDR3 is 14 residues. The CDR3, as DNA: TGTGCCAGCAAAGAGGGCAGATCGGGCTATGGCTACACCTTC. Its translation is CASKEGRSGYGYTF.

This clonotype has at least ten counts. For the CDR3, the DNA is TGTGCCAGCAGTCGGACTAGCGGGACGTACAATGAGCAGTTCTTC. This gives the protein CASSRTSGTYNEQFF. V gene TRBV28 combines with J gene TRBJ2-1, with 12 bases that match TRBD2. There are 15 residues in the CDR3. Germline V gene sequence: CDR1 MDHEN, CDR2 SYDVKM. The junction had 3 bases not matched to a gene; V was cut back by 5 bases and J by 4 bases.

In its sample, this clonotype was seen many times. The chain is built from TRBV6-5 and TRBJ2-1; 8 nucleotides line up with TRBD2. The better agreement between TRBJ2-7 and the DNA end casts doubt on the J call. In germline, CDR1 is MNHEY, CDR2 SVGAGI. The CDR3 spans 16 residues. CDR3 nucleotides: TGTGCCAGCAGTTATCCCGAGCGGGAGAATGCCTACGAGCAGTACTTC. It codes for CASSYPERENAYEQYF.

The chain couples TRBV20-1 to TRBJ2-3; no reliable D call. This CDR3 has 14 residues. CDR1 is DFQATT, CDR2 SNEGSKA, per germline (reference sequence). V was trimmed by 1 base and J by 3 bases, leaving 11 bases between them. For the CDR3, the DNA is TGCAGTGCTAGAGCTTCGAAGGGAACAGATACGCAGTATTTT. This codes for CSARASKGTDTQYF.

Regarding this clonotype: Sequence at one end of the junction differs from germline and may be a read error. The DNA of the CDR3 is TGTGCCAGCAGTGAAAGTGTAGGGTCGCGATTCTTC. Protein: CASSESVGSRFF. The chain couples TRBV6-1 to TRBJ2-4; no clear D. The CDR3 contains 12 residues. Germline V gene lookup returns CDR1 MNHNS and CDR2 SASEGT.

This clonotype was recorded many times. The rearrangement uses TRBV7-2 and TRBJ2-7, with a tentative D call TRBD1 (6 bases). This CDR3 spans 14 amino acids. In germline, CDR1 is SGHTA, CDR2 FQGNSA. The germline V and J ends were trimmed by 2 bases and 2 bases, with 10 bases remaining between them. CDR3 sequence: CASSLMQGPYEQYF. DNA of the CDR3: TGTGCCAGCAGCTTAATGCAGGGGCCCTACGAGCAGTACTTC.

The chain recombines TRBV6-1 with TRBJ2-4, with 16 positions matching TRBD2. The last part of the DNA fits TRBJ2-7 better; the J call may be wrong. Per the germline V gene, CDR1 is MNHNS and CDR2 is SASEGT. This CDR3 spans 18 amino acids. The CDR3 DNA is TGTGCCAGCAGTGCCCCGGGACTAGCGGGGGGGAATCCCTACGAGCAGTACTTC. This gives the protein CASSAPGLAGGNPYEQYF.

This clonotype was found once. This chain links TRBV27 with TRBJ2-4; possible D gene TRBD2, 6 bases. Per germline, CDR1 MNHEY and CDR2 SMNVEV (reference sequence). This CDR3 has 16 residues. Trimming took off 2 bases at V and 13 bases at J, with 24 bases between the two ends. The CDR3 region is CASSLAGPSAKNTQYF. CDR3 bases: TGTGCCAGCAGTTTAGCGGGGCCATCCGCCAAAAATACGCAGTACTTC.

This chain uses TRBV10-2 with TRBJ2-1, with D maybe TRBD2 (5 bases). The J call may be mistaken, given a closer DNA end match to TRBJ2-7. Looked up from germline, CDR1 is WSHSY and CDR2 is SAAADI. The CDR3 loop spans 14 amino acids. Here the CDR3 DNA reads TGCGCCAGCAGTTCTCATGGACTGGGTTACGAGCAGTACTTC. It translates to CASSSHGLGYEQYF.

Concerning this clonotype: Germline is not matched at one junction end, which may reflect a read error. The CDR3 here is CASRAPTGSTETQYF. CDR3 bases: TGTGCCAGCAGGGCACCAACTGGGAGTACAGAGACGCAGTATTTT. J is TRBJ2-3 and V is TRBV6-1; a weak D match, TRBD2 (5 bases). This CDR3 has 15 amino acids. CDR1 and CDR2 from the germline V gene are MNHNS and SASEGT.

The chain employs TRBV6-1 and TRBJ2-1; 13 bases agree with TRBD2. CDR1 MNHNS and CDR2 SASEGT come from the germline V gene. The CDR3 loop spans 16 amino acids. V lost 3 bases to trimming and J lost 9 bases; unmatched junction nucleotides: 8. DNA of the CDR3: TGTGCCAGCAGTGAGTTCGGACTAGCGGGAGTTGGTGAGCAGTTCTTC. This encodes CASSEFGLAGVGEQFF.

This chain uses TRBV6-1 with TRBJ2-3; the match to TRBD2 covers 11 bases. Looked up from germline, CDR1 is MNHNS and CDR2 is SASEGT. CDR3 length equals 15 residues. The V segment lost 5 bases and the J segment 2 bases; nucleotides outside the gene matches: 3. The CDR3, as DNA: TGTGCCAGCAGTCTAGCGGGGGGCCACACAGATACGCAGTATTTT. This gives the protein CASSLAGGHTDTQYF.

This clonotype was seen a handful of times. The chain employs TRBV3-1 and TRBJ2-1; perhaps D is TRBD1 or TRBD2 (5 bases each). Trimming cost V 0 bases and J 2 bases, with 14 bases left between them. Germline V gene lookup returns CDR1 LGHDT and CDR2 YNNKEL (reference sequence). The CDR3 has 17 amino acids. The CDR3 DNA reads as TGTGCCAGCAGCCAAGACTCGACTACAGGAGCCTACAATGAGCAGTTCTTC. Translating it yields CASSQDSTTGAYNEQFF.

This chain joins TRBV6-1 and TRBJ2-4, with D possibly being TRBD2 (7 bases). Germline V CDR1 and CDR2: MNHNS, SASEGT. With 2 bases removed from V and 8 bases from J, the gap between germline ends came to 25 bases. The CDR3 length is 18 residues. The CDR3 here is CASSERGGGGRDQDIQYF. CDR3 nucleotides: TGTGCCAGCAGTGAAAGGGGGGGGGGGGGCCGTGACCAAGACATTCAGTACTTC.

This clonotype was detected ten times or more. The J gene is TRBJ1-5, the V gene TRBV7-6; D is perhaps TRBD1 (6 bases). CDR3 length: 15 amino acids. Germline assignment: CDR1 SGHVS and CDR2 FNYEAQ. V was pared by 1 base and J by 9 bases, with 16 bases between. The CDR3 DNA follows: TGTGCCAGCAGCTTAGGGCGGGCCGTAGGGGGGCCCCAGCATTTT. It translates to CASSLGRAVGGPQHF.

The J gene is TRBJ2-3, the V gene TRBV6-1; maybe TRBD1 (5 bases). Trimming took 3 bases from V and 9 from J, leaving 19 bases between them. From germline, CDR1 is MNHNS and CDR2 SASEGT. This CDR3 comprises 15 residues. The CDR3 coding sequence is TGTGCCAGCAGTGAGGGGCCTTCGGCCGACAACACGCAGTATTTT. Translation gives CASSEGPSADNTQYF.

This clonotype has at least ten counts. The gene calls are TRBV6-1 and TRBJ2-7; D may be TRBD2 (6 bases). Deletions cut 6 bases from V and 0 bases from J, with 15 bases between. This CDR3 has 15 residues. Germline CDR1 MNHNS, CDR2 SASEGT. The CDR3 spells CASRRGAGSSYEQYF. CDR3 nucleotide sequence: TGTGCCAGCAGGAGAGGGGCGGGATCCTCCTACGAGCAGTACTTC.

The V gene is TRBV5-1, the J gene TRBJ2-3; 9 bases align to TRBD1. Germline CDR1 reads SGHRS; CDR2 reads YFSETQ. The CDR3 length is 16 residues. V dropped 4 bases and J dropped 2; count of bases not matched to a gene: 8. Here the CDR3 DNA reads TGCGCCAGCAGCCAAGGAGGACAGGGGAACACAGATACGCAGTATTTT. Its protein is CASSQGGQGNTDTQYF.

This clonotype was counted between two and nine times. Being one base from a much bigger clone, this may be a read error. The chain is built from TRBV6-1 and TRBJ2-1; D gene ambiguous. The CDR3 length is 13 residues. V was pared by 6 bases and J by 10 bases, with 16 bases between. Germline V gene sequence: CDR1 MNHNS, CDR2 SASEGT. Here the CDR3 DNA reads TGTGCCAGCAGAGGTGCCAACTCCTACGAGCAGTTCTTC. Protein product: CASRGANSYEQFF.

This clonotype was seen many times. At one of its ends the junction is not consistent with the germline gene, which may arise from a read error. The chain joins TRBV6-1 to TRBJ1-1; D remains ambiguous. This CDR3 is 12 amino acids long. CDR1 MNHNS and CDR2 SASEGT come from the germline V gene. The CDR3 DNA sequence: TGTGCCAGCGGGAGATTGAAGACTGAAGCTTTCTTT. It yields the protein CASGRLKTEAFF.